The next 27 T cell receptor beta chains were all read from a single sample in a study of T-cell memory formation after mild COVID-19. One entry per CDR3 protein results from TCRdb running MiXCR on the 5' RACE reads. In the table there are 280,000 or so distinct CDR3 sequences, under 8.5% of which are singletons. The sequencing input was PBMCs or a T cell subset sorted from them (not recorded which). These receptors came from a man aged 18 to 29 who had mild COVID-19 (a few samples of this study predate the infection). Cell type and time point are not known.

V is TRBV7-2 and J is TRBJ2-2; 8 positions agree with TRBD2. Germline V gene sequence: CDR1 SGHTA, CDR2 FQGNSA. The CDR3 length is 18 residues. The trim removed 1 base at V and 4 bases at J, leaving 11 bases unmatched. CDR3 sequence reads: CASSLEIWGGGLTGELFF. CDR3 DNA sequence: TGTGCCAGCAGCTTAGAAATCTGGGGCGGGGGGCTCACCGGGGAGCTGTTTTTT.

This clonotype showed up just a few times. The chain links TRBV5-1 to TRBJ1-5, with D possibly matching TRBD1 (5 bases). Trimming took off 2 bases at V and 6 bases at J, with 15 bases between the two ends. This CDR3 comprises 15 residues. The V gene's germline CDR1 is SGHRS and CDR2 YFSETQ. The CDR3, as DNA: TGCGCCAGCAGCTTAGCTGGGGCCCAGGGTCAGCCCCAGCATTTT. Translation: CASSLAGAQGQPQHF.

This clonotype was counted between two and nine times. The CDR3 DNA sequence: TGTGCCAGCAGTTTAGGGCAGAACTCGAACACCGGGGAGCTGTTTTTT. Amino acids: CASSLGQNSNTGELFF. The chain couples TRBV12-3 or TRBV12-4 to TRBJ2-2; D gene uncertain. Trimming removed 1 base from V and 0 bases from J, with 9 bases in between. The CDR3 covers 16 residues.

This clonotype showed up just a few times. CDR3 amino acids: CASRRTSSTDTQYF. CDR3 DNA: TGTGCCAGCAGGCGAACCTCTAGCACAGATACGCAGTATTTT. The chain uses TRBV7-9 and TRBJ2-3; D call uncertain. This CDR3 comprises 14 residues. V was trimmed by 6 bases and J by 0 bases, leaving 10 bases between them. The germline V gene has CDR1 SEHNR and CDR2 FQNEAQ (reference sequence).

Note on this clonotype: One end of the junction does not line up with germline, which may come from a read error. The chain is built from TRBV2 and TRBJ2-5; 8 nucleotides match TRBD2. CDR3 length: 13 amino acids. From germline, CDR1 is SNHLY and CDR2 FYNNEI. DNA of the CDR3: TGTTCCAGCAGGCGGGGGGAGGTAGAGACCCAGTACTTC. This translates into CSSRRGEVETQYF.

The J gene is TRBJ1-1, the V gene TRBV7-9, with D hard to call. V was shortened by 10 bases and J by 4 bases, with 16 bases between the two germline ends. The CDR3 consists of 13 residues. Germline CDR1 is SEHNR and CDR2 is FQNEAQ (reference sequence). The CDR3 region has the DNA TGTGCCAATACGAGGCCGTCGAGCACTGAAGCTTTCTTT. Amino acid sequence: CANTRPSSTEAFF.

The V gene is TRBV7-2, the J gene TRBJ2-5; D could derive from TRBD1 or TRBD2 (6 bases each). Between the trimmed V and J ends, which lost 5 bases and 6 bases, there was a span of 13 bases. CDR3 length: 13 amino acids. Germline V gene data show CDR1 as SGHTA and CDR2 as FQGNSA. CDR3 sequence (DNA): TGTGCCAGCAGCCTGAGGGGGAGGCAGACCCAGTACTTC. Encoded protein: CASSLRGRQTQYF.

The chain carries TRBV5-1 and TRBJ2-7; D is tentatively TRBD1 or TRBD2 (5 bases each). The CDR3 is made up of 13 amino acids. CDR1 SGHRS and CDR2 YFSETQ come from the germline V gene. The ends were cut back, 4 bases at V and 1 base at J, with 9 bases in the middle. The CDR3 here is CASSRDGSYEQYF. CDR3 nucleotides: TGCGCCAGCAGCCGGGACGGTTCCTACGAGCAGTACTTC.

This clonotype was recorded a few times. The rearrangement links TRBV29-1 to TRBJ1-2; no reliable D call. CDR1 is SQVTM and CDR2 is ANQGSEA in the germline V gene. The CDR3 is 10 residues long. The ends were cut back, 4 bases at V and 8 bases at J, with 8 bases in the middle. The CDR3 sequence is CSVVSGGYTF. The CDR3 DNA follows: TGCAGCGTTGTGTCTGGGGGCTACACCTTC.

The J gene is TRBJ2-2, the V gene TRBV2, with D maybe TRBD2 (6 bases). The length of the CDR3 is 12 residues. Trimming took off 10 bases at V and 4 bases at J, with 10 bases between the two ends. Germline V gene sequence: CDR1 SNHLY, CDR2 FYNNEI. The DNA of the CDR3 is TGTGCCATTGGAGGGTCCACCGGGGAGCTGTTTTTT. It specifies CAIGGSTGELFF. Full variable domain (rest looked up from reference TRBV2 and TRBJ2-2): EPEVTQTPSHQVTQMGQEVILRCVPISNHLYFYWYRQILGQKVEFLVSFYNNEISEKSEIFDDQFSVERPDGSNFTLKIRSTKLEDSAMYFCAIGGSTGELFFGEGSRLTVL.

The chain uses TRBV13 and TRBJ2-1, with TRBD2 as a possible D gene (7 bases). The CDR3 runs to 15 residues. V was cut by 8 bases and J by 4 bases, with 18 bases left in between. CDR1 is PRHDT and CDR2 is FYEKMQ in the germline V gene (reference sequence). CDR3 nucleotide sequence: TGTGCCAGCCGGGGGGCCCGGGCGGGATACAATGAGCAGTTCTTC. This encodes CASRGARAGYNEQFF. Drawing the rest from reference TRBV13 and TRBJ2-1, the complete variable domain is AAGVIQSPRHLIKEKRETATLKCYPIPRHDTVYWYQQGPGQDPQFLISFYEKMQSDKGSIPDRFSAQQFSDYHSELNMSSLELGDSALYFCASRGARAGYNEQFFGPGTRLTVL.

This clonotype was recorded at least ten times. This chain joins TRBV7-2 and TRBJ2-1, with D tentatively TRBD1 (6 bases). This CDR3 is built from 15 residues. The germline V gene encodes CDR1 SGHTA and CDR2 FQGNSA. CDR3 DNA: TGTGCTTCAACGCCACACACAGGGACCCCATTTGAGCAGTTCTTC. Amino acid sequence: CASTPHTGTPFEQFF.

The chain uses TRBV7-2 and TRBJ2-1; D may correspond to TRBD1 or TRBD2 (6 bases each). V lost 3 bases and J lost 7, with 13 bases in between. This CDR3 comprises 14 residues. Looked up from germline, CDR1 is SGHTA and CDR2 is FQGNSA. Written as DNA, the CDR3 is TGTGCCAGCAGCTTTGGGGGGCCGGGTAATGAGCAGTTCTTC. As protein: CASSFGGPGNEQFF.

This clonotype was observed a handful of times. The rearrangement joins TRBV6-5 to TRBJ2-6, with D possibly matching TRBD1 (5 bases). Between the trimmed V and J ends, which lost 2 bases and 0 bases, there was a span of 8 bases. The CDR3 length is 16 residues. Germline V gene lookup returns CDR1 MNHEY and CDR2 SVGAGI. For the CDR3, the DNA is TGTGCCAGCAGTTACGCAGGGAACTCTGGGGCCAACGTCCTGACTTTC. This sequence encodes CASSYAGNSGANVLTF.

This clonotype appeared a few times. This chain connects TRBV15 to TRBJ2-5, with D possibly matching TRBD2 (9 bases). The CDR3 consists of 17 residues. In germline, CDR1 is LNHNV, CDR2 YYDKDF (reference sequence). V dropped 1 base and J dropped 5 bases, with 20 bases sitting between them. CDR3 sequence: CATSRVQGAGGQETQYF. Here the CDR3 DNA reads TGTGCCACCAGCAGAGTCCAGGGGGCGGGGGGGCAGGAGACCCAGTACTTC.

The gene calls are TRBV13 and TRBJ2-4, with 9 bases aligning to TRBD1. Germline V gene lookup returns CDR1 PRHDT and CDR2 FYEKMQ (reference sequence). CDR3 length: 16 residues. The V gene end was trimmed by 4 bases and the J gene end by 0 bases; junction bases not matched to a gene: 4. The CDR3 DNA is TGTGCCAGCAGCTCCGGGACAGGGTTAGCCAAAAACATTCAGTACTTC. Translation gives CASSSGTGLAKNIQYF.

This clonotype was recorded at least ten times. The rearrangement uses TRBV4-2 and TRBJ2-3, with 8 nucleotides matching TRBD2. This CDR3 spans 15 amino acids. The V gene end was trimmed by 4 bases and the J gene end by 4 bases; junction bases not matched to a gene: 7. The V gene's germline CDR1 is LGHNA and CDR2 YNFKEQ. Here the CDR3 reads CASSPSAGEADTQYF. Here the CDR3 DNA reads TGTGCCAGCAGCCCATCAGCGGGGGAGGCAGATACGCAGTATTTT.

The V and J genes are TRBV5-1 and TRBJ1-4; D perhaps matches TRBD1 (5 bases). Germline V gene lookup returns CDR1 SGHRS and CDR2 YFSETQ. V was cut by 1 base and J by 3 bases, with 13 bases left in between. CDR3 length: 16 amino acids. DNA for the CDR3: TGCGCCAGCAGCTTGAGGCCTCAGGGATCTAATGAAAAACTGTTTTTT. This sequence encodes CASSLRPQGSNEKLFF.

This clonotype was counted only a few times. The V call is TRBV28, the J call TRBJ2-1; no clear D. The V gene's germline CDR1 is MDHEN and CDR2 SYDVKM. This CDR3 is 11 amino acids long. Trimming left V 6 bases short and J 6 bases short, with 6 bases between. In DNA, the CDR3 is TGTGCCAGCAGCGACCTCAATGAGCAGTTCTTC. Translating gives CASSDLNEQFF.

This clonotype was picked up a small number of times. The rearrangement links TRBV7-9 to TRBJ2-2; D gene ambiguous. CDR1 and CDR2 (germline): SEHNR, FQNEAQ (reference sequence). The V end lost 5 bases, the J end lost 3 bases, and 19 bases lay between the germline ends. The CDR3 consists of 17 residues. CDR3 coding DNA: TGTGCCAGCAGCCAAATCCCGGGCCGTGGCGACACCGGGGAGCTGTTTTTT. Protein product: CASSQIPGRGDTGELFF.

In this sample, this clonotype turned up a few times. In nucleotides, the CDR3 is TGCGCCAGCAGCTTGGTCCCAGAGACCCAGTACTTC. Protein product: CASSLVPETQYF. This chain joins TRBV5-1 and TRBJ2-5; no clear D. The CDR3 has 12 amino acids. Germline V gene sequence: CDR1 SGHRS, CDR2 YFSETQ. V was cut by 0 bases and J by 4 bases, with 4 bases left in between.

This rearrangement joins TRBV20-1 to TRBJ1-5; TRBD1 agrees at 10 bases. Germline V gene lookup returns CDR1 DFQATT and CDR2 SNEGSKA (reference sequence). The CDR3 contains 13 residues. This CDR3 reads CSGQGDSNQPQHF. The CDR3 DNA sequence: TGCAGCGGACAGGGGGATAGCAATCAGCCCCAGCATTTT.

This chain uses TRBV6-5 with TRBJ2-5, with 7 bases that match TRBD2. CDR1 and CDR2 from the germline V gene are MNHEY and SVGAGI. J gave up 1 base and V 5 bases, and 10 bases lay outside the gene matches. CDR3 length: 16 amino acids. CDR3 region: CASSKPAGGTQETQYF. CDR3 coding DNA: TGTGCCAGCAGTAAGCCTGCCGGGGGGACCCAAGAGACCCAGTACTTC.

This clonotype was observed a handful of times. This chain links TRBV6-1 with TRBJ1-1; possibly TRBD1 for D (6 bases). The CDR3 is made up of 15 amino acids. The germline CDR1 and CDR2 sequences are MNHNS and SASEGT. With 0 bases removed from V and 4 bases from J, the gap between germline ends came to 12 bases. As DNA, the CDR3 is TGTGCCAGCAGTGAAGCACGCCGAGGGGGCACTGAAGCTTTCTTT. It specifies CASSEARRGGTEAFF.

This clonotype was found a few times. This chain connects TRBV7-9 to TRBJ2-5; D is perhaps TRBD1 (5 bases). Germline loops: CDR1 SEHNR, CDR2 FQNEAQ (reference sequence). This CDR3 has 13 residues. Trimming took off 8 bases at V and 2 bases at J, with 12 bases between the two ends. The CDR3 reads CASAPAGQETQYF. CDR3 in DNA: TGTGCCAGCGCCCCCGCAGGGCAAGAGACCCAGTACTTC. Together with reference TRBV7-9 and TRBJ2-5, the CDR3 gives the full variable domain: DTGVSQNPRHKITKRGQNVTFRCDPISEHNRLYWYRQTLGQGPEFLTYFQNEAQLEKSRLLSDRFSAERPKGSFSTLEIQRTEQGDSAMYLCASAPAGQETQYFGPGTRLLVL.

This clonotype was seen many times. This chain joins TRBV5-1 and TRBJ2-7, with 8 bases identical to TRBD1. Germline V gene data show CDR1 as SGHRS and CDR2 as YFSETQ. CDR3 length: 14 residues. The CDR3 bases are TGCGCCAGCAGCTTGACCTCCGGGACAGGCACATTGTTCGTC. Translation: CASSLTSGTGTLFV.

The chain joins TRBV7-2 to TRBJ2-1, with D maybe TRBD2 (5 bases). The V end was cut by 3 bases, the J end by 15 bases, with 18 bases between. The CDR3 runs to 13 residues. Germline V gene data show CDR1 as SGHTA and CDR2 as FQGNSA. In DNA form, the CDR3 reads TGTGCCAGCAGCTTTTCGGACTCCCGAGTTGGGTTCTTC. It specifies CASSFSDSRVGFF.